The 3 T cell receptor beta chains below were found in one sample sequenced in a study of blood T cell repertoires in COVID-19. TCRdb keeps only in-frame clones here, not all; method: immunoSEQ multiplex PCR. The table includes 110,000 or so clones, roughly 80% detected once. Specimen: peripheral blood. The origin of the receptors is a man aged 45-60 years with acute or convalescent COVID-19.

The gene calls are TRBV27 and TRBJ1-2; possibly TRBD1 for D (6 bases). Germline CDR1 reads MNHEY; CDR2 reads SMNVEV (reference sequence). The CDR3 runs 13 residues. With 9 bases removed from V and 1 base from J, the gap between germline ends came to 12 bases. The CDR3 DNA sequence: TGTGCCAGTGCGGGGGGCTTTAACTATGGCTACACCTTC. It encodes CASAGGFNYGYTF.

This clone has only one observation. The CDR3 here is CASSTDRDRYEQYF. The DNA for the CDR3 is TGTGCCAGCAGCACGGACAGGGATAGATACGAGCAGTACTTC. This chain uses TRBV13 with TRBJ2-7, with TRBD1 matching 8 bases. CDR1 and CDR2 (germline): PRHDT, FYEKMQ (reference sequence). The CDR3 totals 14 residues. V was clipped by 5 bases and J by 4 bases; unmatched bases: 7.

V and J are TRBV5-1 and TRBJ2-7, with D perhaps TRBD1 (6 bases). Germline CDR1 is SGHRS and CDR2 is YFSETQ. This CDR3 region has 15 residues. The V gene lost 2 bases and the J gene lost 2 bases, with 14 bases spanning the gap. CDR3 region: CASSLGDTRTYEQYF. In nucleotides, the CDR3 is TGCGCCAGCAGCTTAGGGGACACCAGAACCTACGAGCAGTACTTC.